The clone carrying this T cell receptor (beta chain) appeared a few times. The target antigen is unknown. The sample is drawn from a study of T cell repertoires in cytomegalovirus infection. Study context: The public TCR beta signatures pointed to both CMV infection and matching HLA type.

Germline lookup yields CDR1 SQVTM and CDR2 ANQGSEA. After removal of 7 bases from V and 5 bases from J, the junction contained 8 bases not matched to a gene. The CDR3 has 13 residues. Findings of the study overall: HLA-C-restricted TCR beta clonotypes specific for CMV led the ex vivo response.

MiXCR, run by TCRdb on the reads, gives a single entry per CDR3 protein. The sample carries 490,000 or so distinct CDR3 sequences, about 11% recorded once. This clonotype originated in a human donor in good health (CMV status not recorded). Some clones in this sample may be carry-over from other donors' samples. What was sequenced was PBMCs. The V gene is TRBV29-1, the J gene TRBJ2-1; 7 bases align to TRBD1. The CDR3: CSASTGTDNEQFF. The DNA of the CDR3 is TGCAGCGCCTCGACAGGGACAGACAATGAGCAGTTCTTC.